This T cell receptor beta chain comes out of a study of shared clonotypes between healthy human individuals. The V gene lost 8 bases and the J gene lost 4 bases, with 16 bases spanning the gap. The CDR3 totals 14 residues. CDR1 and CDR2 (germline): WNHNN, SYGVQD (reference sequence). Data came from immunoSEQ multiplex PCR; TCRdb stores just in-frame clones and leaves some out. This table holds over 2 million clones, under 95% found once. Input material: naive CD4+ T cells from PBMCs. Subset given: CD45RA+ positively selected. The receptor's source is a young man in good health. Some clones in this sample may be carry-over from other donors' samples. The chain couples TRBV10-1 to TRBJ2-3; D possibly corresponds to TRBD1 (5 bases). The CDR3 protein is CASAGSQGPDTQYF. CDR3 coding DNA: TGCGCCAGCGCCGGTTCGCAGGGCCCAGATACGCAGTATTTT.